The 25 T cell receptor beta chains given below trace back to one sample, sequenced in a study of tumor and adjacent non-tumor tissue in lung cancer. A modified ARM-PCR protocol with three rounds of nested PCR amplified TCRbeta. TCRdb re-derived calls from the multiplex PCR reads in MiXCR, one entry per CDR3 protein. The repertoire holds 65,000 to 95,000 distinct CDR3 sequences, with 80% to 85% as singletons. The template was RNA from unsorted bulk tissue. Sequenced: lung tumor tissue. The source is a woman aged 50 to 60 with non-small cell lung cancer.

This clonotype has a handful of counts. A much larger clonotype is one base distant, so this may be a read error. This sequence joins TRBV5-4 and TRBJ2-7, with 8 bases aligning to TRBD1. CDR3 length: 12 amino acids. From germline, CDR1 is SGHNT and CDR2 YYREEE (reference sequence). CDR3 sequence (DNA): TGTACCAGCAGCACCAGACAGGGGTTGGAGTACTTC. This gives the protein CTSSTRQGLEYF.

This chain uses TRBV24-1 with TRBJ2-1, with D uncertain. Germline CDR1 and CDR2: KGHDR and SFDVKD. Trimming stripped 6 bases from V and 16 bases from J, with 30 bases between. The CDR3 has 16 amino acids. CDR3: CATSKASSRSYNDPFF. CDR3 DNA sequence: TGTGCCACCAGTAAGGCCAGCAGCAGATCCTACAATGACCCATTCTTC.

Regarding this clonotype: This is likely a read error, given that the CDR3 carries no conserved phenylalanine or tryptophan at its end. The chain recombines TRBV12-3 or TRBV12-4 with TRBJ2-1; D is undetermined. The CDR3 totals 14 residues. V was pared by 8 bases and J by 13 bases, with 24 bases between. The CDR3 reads CASGRTDGSGDQFS. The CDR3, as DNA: TGTGCCAGCGGCAGGACGGACGGGTCGGGTGATCAGTTCTCC.

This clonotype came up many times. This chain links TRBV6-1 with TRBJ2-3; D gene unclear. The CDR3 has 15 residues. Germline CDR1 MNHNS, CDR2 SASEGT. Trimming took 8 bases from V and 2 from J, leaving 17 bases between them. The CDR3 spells CASVGGVMTTDTQYF. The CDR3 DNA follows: TGTGCCAGCGTCGGTGGGGTGATGACCACAGATACGCAGTATTTT.

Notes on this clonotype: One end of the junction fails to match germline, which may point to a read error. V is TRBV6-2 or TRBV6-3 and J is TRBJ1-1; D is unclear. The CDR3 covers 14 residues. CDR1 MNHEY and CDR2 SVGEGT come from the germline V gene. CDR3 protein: CAISYSTGNTEASF. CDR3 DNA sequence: TGTGCCATCAGTTACTCGACGGGGAACACTGAAGCTTCCTTT.

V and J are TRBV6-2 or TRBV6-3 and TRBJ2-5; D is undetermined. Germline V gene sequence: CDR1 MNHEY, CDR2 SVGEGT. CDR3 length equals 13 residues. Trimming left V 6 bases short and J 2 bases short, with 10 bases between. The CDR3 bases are TGTGCCAGCAGGCCTAACGGTCAAGAGACCCAGTACTTC. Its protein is CASRPNGQETQYF.

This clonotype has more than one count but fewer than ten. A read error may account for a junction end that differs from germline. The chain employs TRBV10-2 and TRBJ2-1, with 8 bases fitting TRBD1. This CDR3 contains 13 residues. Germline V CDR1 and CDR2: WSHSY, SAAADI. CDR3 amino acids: CVSRQGNYDGQFF. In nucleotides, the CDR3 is TGCGTCAGCAGACAGGGGAACTACGATGGGCAGTTCTTC.

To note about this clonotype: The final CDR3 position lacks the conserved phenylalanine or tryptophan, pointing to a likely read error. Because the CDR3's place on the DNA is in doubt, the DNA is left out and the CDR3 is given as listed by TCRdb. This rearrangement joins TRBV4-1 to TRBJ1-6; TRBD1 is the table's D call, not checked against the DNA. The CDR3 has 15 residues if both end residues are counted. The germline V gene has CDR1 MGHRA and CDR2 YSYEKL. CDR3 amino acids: CASSQGRLQNSPLLL.

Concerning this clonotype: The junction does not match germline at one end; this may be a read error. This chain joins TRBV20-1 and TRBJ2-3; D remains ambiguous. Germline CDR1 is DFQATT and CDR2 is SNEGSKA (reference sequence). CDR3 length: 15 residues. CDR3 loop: CSARDLSGDADAQYF. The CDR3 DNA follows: TGCAGTGCTAGAGATCTTTCAGGAGACGCAGATGCGCAGTATTTT.

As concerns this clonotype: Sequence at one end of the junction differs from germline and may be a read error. CDR3 amino acids: CVSSNVDPRTGENEQFF. CDR3 DNA: TGTGTCAGCAGTAACGTCGATCCTAGGACTGGCGAAAATGAGCAGTTCTTC. The chain employs TRBV11-3 and TRBJ2-1; D possibly corresponds to TRBD2 (5 bases). Looked up from germline, CDR1 is SGHNT and CDR2 is YENEEA. This CDR3 is 17 amino acids long.

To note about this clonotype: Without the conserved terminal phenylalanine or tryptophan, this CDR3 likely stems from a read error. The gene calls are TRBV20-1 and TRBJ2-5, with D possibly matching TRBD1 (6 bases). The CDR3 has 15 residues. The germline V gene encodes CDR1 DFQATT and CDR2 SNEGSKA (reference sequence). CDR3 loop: CSAMDRILLGETQYS. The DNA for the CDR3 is TGCAGTGCTATGGACAGAATACTCTTGGGCGAGACTCAGTACTCC.

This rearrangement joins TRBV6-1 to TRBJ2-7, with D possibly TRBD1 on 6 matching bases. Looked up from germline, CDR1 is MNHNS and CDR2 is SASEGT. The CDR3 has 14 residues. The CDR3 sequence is CDSSEGPGAGEQYF. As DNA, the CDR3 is TGTGACAGTAGTGAAGGGCCAGGGGCCGGAGAACAGTACTTC.

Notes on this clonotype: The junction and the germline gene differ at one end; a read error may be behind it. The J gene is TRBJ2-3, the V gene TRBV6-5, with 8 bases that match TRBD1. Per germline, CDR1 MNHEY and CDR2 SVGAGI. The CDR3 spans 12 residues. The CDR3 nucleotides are TGTGCCAGGAGCGACAGGGGAGATAAGCAGTATTTT. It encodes CARSDRGDKQYF.

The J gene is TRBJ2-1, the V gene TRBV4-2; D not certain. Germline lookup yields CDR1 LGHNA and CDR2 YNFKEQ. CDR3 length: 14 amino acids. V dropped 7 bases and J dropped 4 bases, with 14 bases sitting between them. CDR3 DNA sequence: TGTGCCAGCATCCACGAAGTGGTTTACAATGAGCAGTTCTTC. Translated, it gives CASIHEVVYNEQFF.

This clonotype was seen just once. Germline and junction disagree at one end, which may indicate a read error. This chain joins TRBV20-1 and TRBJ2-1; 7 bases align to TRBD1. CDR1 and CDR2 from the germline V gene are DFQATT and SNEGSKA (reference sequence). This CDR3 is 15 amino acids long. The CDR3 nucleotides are TGCAGTGATAGAATTACGGGACAGAGGGAAAATGAGCAGTTCTTC. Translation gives CSDRITGQRENEQFF.

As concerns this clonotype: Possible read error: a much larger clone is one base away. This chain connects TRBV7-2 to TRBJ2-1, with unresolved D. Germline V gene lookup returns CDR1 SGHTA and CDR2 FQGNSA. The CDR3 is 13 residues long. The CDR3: CGSSLTLGNEQFF. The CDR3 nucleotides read TGTGGCAGCAGCCTGACTTTGGGGAATGAGCAGTTCTTC.

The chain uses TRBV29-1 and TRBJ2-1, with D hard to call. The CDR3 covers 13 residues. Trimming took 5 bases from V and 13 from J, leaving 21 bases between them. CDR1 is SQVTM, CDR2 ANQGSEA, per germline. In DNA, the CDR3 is TGCAGCGTTCATAGGAAGGGCAACAATGGACAGTTCTTC. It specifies CSVHRKGNNGQFF.

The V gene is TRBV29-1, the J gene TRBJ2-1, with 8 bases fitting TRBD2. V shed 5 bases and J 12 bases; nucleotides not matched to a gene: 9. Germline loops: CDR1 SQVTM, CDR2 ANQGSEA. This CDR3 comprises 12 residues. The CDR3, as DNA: TGCAGCGTTCGGATTAGCGGGATCAGGCAGTTCTTC. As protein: CSVRISGIRQFF.

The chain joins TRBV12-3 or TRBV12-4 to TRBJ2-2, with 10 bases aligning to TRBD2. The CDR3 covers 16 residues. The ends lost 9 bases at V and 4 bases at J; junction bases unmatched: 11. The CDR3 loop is CASTTTSGFATGELFF. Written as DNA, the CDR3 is TGTGCCAGTACCACGACTAGCGGGTTCGCCACCGGGGAGCTGTTTTTT.

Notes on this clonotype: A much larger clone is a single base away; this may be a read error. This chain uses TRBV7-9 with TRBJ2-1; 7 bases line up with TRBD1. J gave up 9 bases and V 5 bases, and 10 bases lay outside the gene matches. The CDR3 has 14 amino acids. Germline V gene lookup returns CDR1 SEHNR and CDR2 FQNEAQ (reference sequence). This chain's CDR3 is CASSPGTEDLEQFF. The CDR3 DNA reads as TGTGCCAGCAGCCCCGGGACAGAGGATCTTGAGCAGTTCTTC.

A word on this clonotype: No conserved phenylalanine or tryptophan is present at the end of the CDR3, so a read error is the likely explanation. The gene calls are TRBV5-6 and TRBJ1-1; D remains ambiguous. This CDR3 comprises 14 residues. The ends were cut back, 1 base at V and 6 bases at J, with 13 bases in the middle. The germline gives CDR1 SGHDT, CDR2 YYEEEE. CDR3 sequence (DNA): TGTGCCAGCAGCTTGCCGGGGAGCAAAGCTGAAGCTTTCTCT. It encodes CASSLPGSKAEAFS.

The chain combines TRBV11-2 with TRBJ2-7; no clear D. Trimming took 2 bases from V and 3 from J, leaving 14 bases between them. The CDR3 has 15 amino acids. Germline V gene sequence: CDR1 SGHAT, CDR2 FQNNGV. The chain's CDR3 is CASSLPPSPYYEQYF. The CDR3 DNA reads TGTGCCAGCAGCTTACCACCGAGTCCCTACTACGAGCAGTACTTC. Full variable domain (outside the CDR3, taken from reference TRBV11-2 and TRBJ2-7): EAGVAQSPRYKIIEKRQSVAFWCNPISGHATLYWYQQILGQGPKLLIQFQNNGVVDDSQLPKDRFSAERLKGVDSTLKIQPAKLEDSAVYLCASSLPPSPYYEQYFGPGTRLTVT.

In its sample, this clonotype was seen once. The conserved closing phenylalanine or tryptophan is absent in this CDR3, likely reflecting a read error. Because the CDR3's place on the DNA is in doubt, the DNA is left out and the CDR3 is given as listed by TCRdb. The CDR3 spells CASSGRDRGAEALS. The chain carries TRBV5-5 and TRBJ1-1; the DNA was not used to check the table's D call, TRBD1. Germline CDR1 is SGHKS and CDR2 is YYEKEE (reference sequence). The CDR3 spans 14 residues, counting both ends.

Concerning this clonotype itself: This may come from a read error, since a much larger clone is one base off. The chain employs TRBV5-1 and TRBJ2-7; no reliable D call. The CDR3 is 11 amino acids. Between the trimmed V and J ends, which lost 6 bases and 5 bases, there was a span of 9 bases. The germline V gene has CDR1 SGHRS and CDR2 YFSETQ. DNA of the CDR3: TGCGCCAGCATCTCCTACGACGAGCAGTACTTC. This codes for CASISYDEQYF.

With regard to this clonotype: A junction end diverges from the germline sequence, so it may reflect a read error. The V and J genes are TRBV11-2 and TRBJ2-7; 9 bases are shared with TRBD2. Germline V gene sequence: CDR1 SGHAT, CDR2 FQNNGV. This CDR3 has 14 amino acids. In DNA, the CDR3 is TGTGCCAGCTGCTTTGTGGGCGGGGGGGACGAGCAGTACTTC. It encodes CASCFVGGGDEQYF.